This T cell receptor beta chain stems from a study of blood T cell repertoires in COVID-19. Study-level information: Acute-phase and convalescent COVID-19 samples originated in the United States, Italy and Spain. From T cells, B-cell-depleted T cells, or PBMCs came the material, which was cDNA or gDNA.

With 6 bases clipped from V and 1 base from J, the junction kept 7 bases outside the gene matches. The length of the CDR3 is 17 residues. Germline V gene lookup returns CDR1 MNHEY and CDR2 SMNVEV (reference sequence). Source study methods: Reference gene primer amplification in the assay estimated nucleated cell counts. Assay used: immunoSEQ multiplex PCR; TCRdb lists only in-frame clones, some missing. The V and J calls and the clone size are those of that table, but D and trimming were determined from the DNA. The data show approximately 15,000 clones, roughly 78% seen once. The sequence was obtained from a man in his sixties with active or convalescent COVID-19. The chain carries TRBV27 and TRBJ2-1, with 12 bases that match TRBD2. Sequencing input: peripheral blood. CDR3 bases: TGTGCCAGCAGACCGACTAGCGGGAGAGGGTCCTACAATGAGCAGTTCTTC. This encodes CASRPTSGRGSYNEQFF.